This T cell receptor (beta chain) is from a study of neurological immune-mediated disorders. TCRdb analysed the 5' RACE reads with MiXCR anew, one entry per CDR3 protein. This repertoire shows 95,000 to 110,000 distinct CDR3 sequences, approximately 11% found once; its top ten account for approximately 3.3%. Time point indicated: longitudinal time-point 3. This clonotype was detected ten times or more. The junction had 4 bases not matched to a gene; V was cut back by 6 bases and J by 3 bases. CDR1 ENHRY and CDR2 SYGVKD come from the germline V gene. The CDR3 has 13 amino acids. The sequence came from a female donor with HTLV-1-associated myelopathy (HAM/TSP). The chain carries TRBV10-3 and TRBJ2-7, with 8 bases that match TRBD1. What was sequenced was PBMCs. The CDR3 sequence is CAIRTGEGYEQYF. The CDR3 bases are TGTGCCATCAGGACAGGGGAAGGCTACGAGCAGTACTTC.